This TCR beta chain was sequenced for a study of T-cell memory formation after mild COVID-19. Study at large: TCR clustering was largely donor specific.

The CDR3 extends over 14 amino acids. V lost 3 bases and J 4 bases, leaving 14 bases between the germline ends. Per germline, CDR1 SQVTM and CDR2 ANQGSEA. This clonotype has just a few counts. What it binds is not known. Study findings and constraints: The study found contracting CD4+ clones mainly in CM and EM and contracting CD8+ clones in EMRA. Clones contracting across day 15 to 85 had a balanced CD4/CD8 profile; later expanding clones leaned CD4+.

The authors produced TCR alpha and TCR beta cDNA libraries with sample barcodes and UMIs by 5'RACE using constant-segment primers. TCRdb re-derived calls from the 5' RACE reads in MiXCR, one entry per CDR3 protein. The sample yields about 400,000 distinct CDR3 sequences, roughly 26% seen once. The chain carries TRBV29-1 and TRBJ2-3; D ambiguous. The sequencing sample was made of PBMCs or a T cell subset sorted from them (not recorded which). This sequence was found in an adult woman who had mild COVID-19 (a few samples of this study predate the infection). Cell type and time point are not known. As DNA, the CDR3 is TGCAGCGTTGACGGTTTAACTCCTTCAGATACGCAGTATTTT. Encoded protein: CSVDGLTPSDTQYF.